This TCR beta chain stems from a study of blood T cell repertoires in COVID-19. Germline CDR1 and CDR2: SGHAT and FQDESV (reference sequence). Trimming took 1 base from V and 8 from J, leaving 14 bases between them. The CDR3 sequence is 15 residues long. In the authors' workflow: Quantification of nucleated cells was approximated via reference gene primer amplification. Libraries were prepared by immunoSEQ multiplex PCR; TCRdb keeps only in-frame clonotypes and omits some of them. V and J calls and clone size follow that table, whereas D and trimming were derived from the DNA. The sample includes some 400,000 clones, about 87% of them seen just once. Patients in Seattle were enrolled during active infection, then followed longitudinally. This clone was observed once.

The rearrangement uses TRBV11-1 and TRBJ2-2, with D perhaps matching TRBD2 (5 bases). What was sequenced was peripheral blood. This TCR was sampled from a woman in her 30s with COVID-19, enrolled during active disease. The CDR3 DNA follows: TGTGCCAGCAGCTTAGGCCCGGTCCCGGGGGGGGAGCTGTTTTTT. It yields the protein CASSLGPVPGGELFF.